The T cell receptor (beta chain) under discussion was sequenced for a study of T cell repertoires in cytomegalovirus infection. This clonotype was observed many times. The CDR3 extends over 13 amino acids. Germline V gene data show CDR1 as SGHTA and CDR2 as FQGNSA. V lost 4 bases, J lost 7 bases, and 14 bases lay in between. One entry per CDR3 protein, called by TCRdb with MiXCR from the reads. This sample has tens of thousands of distinct CDR3 sequences, with approximately 3.6% found just once. This chain uses TRBV7-2 with TRBJ2-7, with D unresolved. The sample comprised PBMCs. The receptor was derived from a human donor in good health (CMV status not recorded). Some clones in this sample may be carry-over from other donors' samples. The CDR3 bases are TGTGCCAGCAGCTCCCCTCTGTTGGGAGAGCAGTACTTC. Protein product: CASSSPLLGEQYF. Supplemented by reference TRBV7-2 and TRBJ2-7, the full variable domain reads GAGVSQSPSNKVTEKGKDVELRCDPISGHTALYWYRQSLGQGLEFLIYFQGNSAPDKSGLPSDRFSAERTGGSVSTLTIQRTQQEDSAVYLCASSSPLLGEQYFGPGTRLTVT.